The 10 T cell receptor beta chains below come from one sample, sequenced in a study of T cells in Graves' hyperthyroidism and ophthalmopathy. Using RNA transcripts as the source, TCR beta CDR3 regions were amplified. The primer set for the first-round RT-PCR of the TCR CDR3 was HTBI. From the multiplex PCR reads, TCRdb called clonotypes with MiXCR, one entry per CDR3 protein. The table shows some 800,000 distinct CDR3 sequences, with over 35% occurring only once. Sample: blood. These receptors were collected from a man between 18 and 35 years old with Graves' hyperthyroidism.

The chain is built from TRBV5-1 and TRBJ1-2; TRBD1 might be the D (5 bases). CDR3 length: 17 residues. Germline-derived CDR1 and CDR2 are SGHRS and YFSETQ. Trimming pared 0 bases from V and 3 bases from J, leaving 18 bases between. The CDR3 bases are TGCGCCAGCAGCTTGGAAACCACACCCGGGGGGGACTATGGCTACACCTTC. This gives the protein CASSLETTPGGDYGYTF.

The sample holds many counts of this clonotype. This chain uses TRBV7-9 with TRBJ2-7, with D perhaps matching TRBD1 or TRBD2 (5 bases each). The length of the CDR3 is 13 residues. Trimming stripped 5 bases from V and 5 bases from J, with 13 bases between. Looked up from germline, CDR1 is SEHNR and CDR2 is FQNEAQ (reference sequence). The CDR3 nucleotides are TGTGCCAGCAGCCCCGTTCTGGGACACGAGCAGTACTTC. Its protein product is CASSPVLGHEQYF.

This clonotype has a handful of counts. The chain recombines TRBV6-5 with TRBJ1-1; 11 nucleotides match TRBD1. The CDR3 runs 13 residues. Losses at the gene ends were 6 bases for V and 7 bases for J; bases not matched to a gene: 4. Germline loops: CDR1 MNHEY, CDR2 SVGAGI. The CDR3 sequence is CASSRTGGGEAFF. As DNA, the CDR3 is TGTGCCAGCAGCCGGACAGGGGGCGGTGAAGCTTTCTTT.

This clonotype came up many times. CDR3 residues: CATRRVNTEAFF. CDR3 in DNA: TGTGCCACCAGGAGGGTGAACACTGAAGCTTTCTTT. The chain employs TRBV15 and TRBJ1-1; D is undetermined. The CDR3 has 12 amino acids. V gave up 6 bases and J gave up 0 bases, with 5 bases separating them. Germline CDR1 reads LNHNV; CDR2 reads YYDKDF (reference sequence).

The table lists this clonotype with a few counts. The CDR3 spells CSASLGGNTGELFF. The CDR3, as DNA: TGCAGTGCTAGTTTGGGGGGCAACACCGGGGAGCTGTTTTTT. The chain is built from TRBV20-1 and TRBJ2-2, with D possibly being TRBD1 or TRBD2 (6 bases each). Germline V lookup: CDR1 DFQATT, CDR2 SNEGSKA (reference sequence). The CDR3 has 14 amino acids. Trimming took 3 bases from V and 2 from J, leaving 10 bases between them.

The chain carries TRBV2 and TRBJ2-6; D call uncertain. Germline-derived CDR1 and CDR2 are SNHLY and FYNNEI. The CDR3 has 16 residues. The V end was cut by 8 bases, the J end by 0 bases, with 14 bases between. The chain's CDR3 is CASSIHRDSGANVLTF. In nucleotides, the CDR3 is TGTGCCAGCTCTATCCACAGAGACTCTGGGGCCAACGTCCTGACTTTC.

The V call is TRBV29-1, the J call TRBJ2-5; D unresolved. Trimming took 3 bases from V and 7 from J, leaving 9 bases between them. The V gene's germline CDR1 is SQVTM and CDR2 ANQGSEA. CDR3 length: 11 residues. CDR3 bases: TGCAGCGTTGATTCCGGTGGGACCCAGTACTTC. This gives the protein CSVDSGGTQYF.

The V call is TRBV29-1, the J call TRBJ2-5, with D uncertain. The CDR3 has 13 residues. Looked up from germline, CDR1 is SQVTM and CDR2 is ANQGSEA. Trimming pared 4 bases from V and 0 bases from J, leaving 9 bases between. The CDR3 DNA reads as TGCAGCGTTGGAGCTGAGGACCAAGAGACCCAGTACTTC. This sequence encodes CSVGAEDQETQYF.

This clonotype appeared a few times. A much larger clone lies one base from this, so it may be a read error. V usage is TRBV7-9 and J usage is TRBJ1-4; TRBD1 matches at 7 bases. The germline V gene has CDR1 SEHNR and CDR2 FQNEAQ (reference sequence). V lost 5 bases, J lost 5 bases, and 5 bases stayed unmatched. The CDR3 loop spans 14 amino acids. The CDR3 region is CASSPGQWNEKLFF. The CDR3 DNA is TGTGCCAGCAGCCCGGGACAGTGGAATGAAAAACTGTTTTTT.

This chain connects TRBV4-1 to TRBJ1-4, with 7 bases identical to TRBD1. The V and J ends lost 3 bases and 3 bases, in that order; junction bases with no gene match: 4. The germline gives CDR1 MGHRA, CDR2 YSYEKL. The CDR3 spans 15 residues. The CDR3 spells CASSHGQASNEKLFF. The CDR3 DNA follows: TGCGCCAGCAGCCACGGACAGGCCTCTAATGAAAAACTGTTTTTT.